The 24 T cell receptor beta chains below come from one sample, sequenced in a study of T cell responses to AZD1222 COVID-19 vaccine. The table came from immunoSEQ multiplex PCR; TCRdb's copy has only in-frame clones and leaves some out. This sample has 80,000 to 100,000 clones; 86% occur once, and the top ten carry 5.6%. Specimen: peripheral blood, collected 28 days after the second AZD1222 dose. These receptors came from an adult who received the AZD1222 COVID-19 vaccine.

The chain links TRBV5-4 to TRBJ1-1; D is unclear. This CDR3 contains 14 residues. Germline V gene data show CDR1 as SGHNT and CDR2 as YYREEE (reference sequence). Deletions cut 0 bases from V and 5 bases from J, with 11 bases between. The CDR3 sequence: CASSLVVGETEAFF. CDR3 DNA: TGTGCCAGCAGCTTGGTGGTCGGAGAGACTGAAGCTTTCTTT.

The rearrangement joins TRBV30 to TRBJ1-1, with a possible D match to TRBD1 (5 bases). This CDR3 has 12 amino acids. CDR1 and CDR2 from the germline V gene are GTSNPN and SVGIG (reference sequence). Trimming left V 4 bases short and J 4 bases short, with 10 bases between. CDR3 loop: CAWTGGGTEAFF. CDR3 bases: TGTGCCTGGACGGGGGGTGGCACTGAAGCTTTCTTT.

The J gene is TRBJ2-3, the V gene TRBV7-8, with 9 bases matching TRBD1. After removal of 5 bases from V and 4 bases from J, the junction contained 19 bases not matched to a gene. Germline V gene lookup returns CDR1 SGHVS and CDR2 FQNEAQ. There are 19 residues in the CDR3. CDR3 protein: CASSRGGDRDYTTSDTQYF. The CDR3 DNA follows: TGTGCCAGCAGCCGAGGAGGGGACAGGGACTACACTACTTCAGATACGCAGTATTTT. The whole variable domain, remainder taken from reference TRBV7-8 and TRBJ2-3, is GAGVSQSPRYKVAKRGQDVALRCDPISGHVSLFWYQQALGQGPEFLTYFQNEAQLDKSGLPSDRFFAERPEGSVSTLKIQRTQQEDSAVYLCASSRGGDRDYTTSDTQYFGPGTRLTVL.

The chain employs TRBV28 and TRBJ2-7; the match to TRBD2 covers 10 bases. Germline CDR1 MDHEN, CDR2 SYDVKM. V gave up 5 bases and J gave up 7 bases; unmatched junction bases: 11. The length of the CDR3 is 15 residues. Here the CDR3 DNA reads TGTGCCAGCAGTCGGACTAGCGGATCCTTGAGGGAGCAGTACTTC. Residues: CASSRTSGSLREQYF.

This clone appeared a single time. This rearrangement joins TRBV6-5 to TRBJ1-2; no reliable D call. The CDR3 sequence is 14 residues long. CDR1 and CDR2 from the germline V gene are MNHEY and SVGAGI. The ends were cut back, 0 bases at V and 5 bases at J, with 10 bases in the middle. DNA of the CDR3: TGTGCCAGCAGTTACTCGATGTCAGCATATGGCTACACCTTC. Its protein is CASSYSMSAYGYTF.

V usage is TRBV3-1 (or the pseudogene TRBV3-2) and J usage is TRBJ1-6; D not certain. With 4 bases removed from V and 13 bases from J, the gap between germline ends came to 17 bases. In germline, CDR1 is LGHDT, CDR2 YNNKEL (reference sequence). The CDR3 covers 14 residues. The CDR3 reads CASSPVTTVWPLHF. CDR3 bases: TGTGCCAGCAGCCCAGTAACGACCGTCTGGCCCCTCCACTTT.

J is TRBJ2-7 and V is TRBV6-5; D might be TRBD2 (5 bases). Per the germline V gene, CDR1 is MNHEY and CDR2 is SVGAGI. This CDR3 has 14 residues. The germline V and J ends were trimmed by 7 bases and 8 bases, with 21 bases remaining between them. This CDR3 is CASISVGSRWQQYF. CDR3 bases: TGTGCCAGCATTTCCGTGGGGAGTAGGTGGCAGCAGTACTTC.

The chain couples TRBV28 to TRBJ2-3, with D possibly being TRBD2 (5 bases). The CDR3 contains 11 residues. V lost 8 bases to trimming and J lost 5 bases, with 8 bases between them. The germline CDR1 and CDR2 sequences are MDHEN and SYDVKM. CDR3 in amino acids: CASWELDTQYF. CDR3 nucleotide sequence: TGTGCCAGCTGGGAGTTAGATACGCAGTATTTT.

The chain has TRBV9 and TRBJ1-2; TRBD1 might be the D (5 bases). Germline V gene sequence: CDR1 SGDLS, CDR2 YYNGEE. The CDR3 is 14 residues long. Trimming left V 3 bases short and J 7 bases short, with 16 bases between. The CDR3 coding sequence is TGTGCCAGCAGCGCCATAGGACATGCGGCTGGCTACACCTTC. Translating gives CASSAIGHAAGYTF.

This chain connects TRBV14 to TRBJ2-1; the D is unclear. CDR1 and CDR2 from the germline V gene are SGHDN and FVKESK. The V gene lost 0 bases and the J gene lost 5 bases, with 11 bases spanning the gap. The CDR3 spans 15 residues. The DNA for the CDR3 is TGTGCCAGCAGCCAAGATGTGGGCGCCCACAATGAGCAGTTCTTC. Its translation: CASSQDVGAHNEQFF.

This clone was observed a single time. V and J are TRBV5-1 and TRBJ2-5; 8 nucleotides agree with TRBD2. With V trimmed by 5 bases and J by 5 bases, 11 bases remained unmatched. This CDR3 region has 15 residues. Looked up from germline, CDR1 is SGHRS and CDR2 is YFSETQ. The CDR3 DNA sequence: TGCGCCAGCAGTAACGGGGGGGCCGAGCTTGAGACCCAGTACTTC. Translation: CASSNGGAELETQYF. Supplemented by reference TRBV5-1 and TRBJ2-5, the full variable domain reads KAGVTQTPRYLIKTRGQQVTLSCSPISGHRSVSWYQQTPGQGLQFLFEYFSETQRNKGNFPGRFSGRQFSNSRSEMNVSTLELGDSALYLCASSNGGAELETQYFGPGTRLLVL.

This chain connects TRBV27 to TRBJ1-2, with 9 bases that match TRBD1. The germline V gene encodes CDR1 MNHEY and CDR2 SMNVEV (reference sequence). V shed 5 bases and J 4 bases; nucleotides not matched to a gene: 5. This CDR3 contains 14 residues. The CDR3 loop reads CASSPWDRVYGYTF. The CDR3 DNA reads as TGTGCCAGCAGTCCCTGGGACAGGGTCTATGGCTACACCTTC.

This clone was picked up one time. The chain links TRBV5-4 to TRBJ1-1; possible D gene TRBD1, 6 bases. The CDR3 has 14 residues. Germline V gene lookup returns CDR1 SGHNT and CDR2 YYREEE (reference sequence). V shed 4 bases and J shed 0 bases, with 10 bases lying between them. CDR3 residues: CASSGRGVNTEAFF. The CDR3 DNA sequence: TGTGCCAGCAGCGGCAGGGGCGTGAACACTGAAGCTTTCTTT.

The gene calls are TRBV19 and TRBJ1-2, with TRBD1 matching 9 bases. J was trimmed by 0 bases and V by 6 bases; bases with no gene match: 8. This CDR3 has 16 residues. Per the germline V gene, CDR1 is LNHDA and CDR2 is SQIVND (reference sequence). The CDR3 DNA reads as TGTGCCAGTAGAACCGGCGGACAGGGGTCTAACTATGGCTACACCTTC. Protein product: CASRTGGQGSNYGYTF.

This clone was counted once. The chain uses TRBV6-4 and TRBJ2-2; D ambiguous. Germline CDR1 MRHNA, CDR2 SNTAGT. With 7 bases removed from V and 0 bases from J, the gap between germline ends came to 3 bases. The CDR3 has 12 residues. CDR3: CASKPNTGELFF. The CDR3 DNA reads TGTGCCAGCAAGCCGAACACCGGGGAGCTGTTTTTT.

The rearrangement uses TRBV19 and TRBJ1-5; tentative D call: TRBD1 (6 bases). CDR3 length equals 17 residues. Germline assignment: CDR1 LNHDA and CDR2 SQIVND (reference sequence). Trimming removed 6 bases from V and 5 bases from J, with 23 bases in between. The CDR3 nucleotides are TGTGCCAGTAGCTTACCGGGGGGCAGGGTGGAAGATCAGCCCCAGCATTTT. Residues: CASSLPGGRVEDQPQHF.

The rearrangement joins TRBV10-1 to TRBJ2-3; TRBD2 matches at 9 bases. J was trimmed by 4 bases and V by 0 bases; bases with no gene match: 2. This CDR3 contains 15 residues. Germline CDR1 is WNHNN and CDR2 is SYGVQD (reference sequence). Here the CDR3 DNA reads TGCGCCAGCAGTGAGTCGCGGGGGGGCGCAGATACGCAGTATTTT. Translation gives CASSESRGGADTQYF.

The V and J genes are TRBV2 and TRBJ2-2, with 9 positions matching TRBD1. The CDR3 is 15 residues long. The germline V gene has CDR1 SNHLY and CDR2 FYNNEI. With 7 bases clipped from V and 0 bases from J, the junction kept 3 bases outside the gene matches. The CDR3 bases are TGTGCCAGCACCAGGGACAGGGCGAACACCGGGGAGCTGTTTTTT. Translation gives CASTRDRANTGELFF.

J is TRBJ1-1 and V is TRBV12-3 or TRBV12-4; maybe TRBD1 (5 bases). The CDR3 spans 13 residues. With 2 bases removed from V and 7 bases from J, the gap between germline ends came to 11 bases. The CDR3 DNA sequence: TGTGCCAGCAGTTTAATGGGGCGTAGTGAAGCTTTCTTT. Protein sequence: CASSLMGRSEAFF.

J is TRBJ2-3 and V is TRBV28; D might be TRBD1 (6 bases). V lost 6 bases, J lost 6 bases, and 13 bases lay in between. The CDR3 consists of 13 residues. The germline gives CDR1 MDHEN, CDR2 SYDVKM. This CDR3 reads CASRQTGRDTQYF. The CDR3 nucleotides are TGTGCCAGCAGACAGACAGGCAGGGATACGCAGTATTTT.

The gene calls are TRBV30 and TRBJ1-3, with TRBD1 as a possible D gene (5 bases). Germline loops: CDR1 GTSNPN, CDR2 SVGIG (reference sequence). This CDR3 comprises 15 residues. V was clipped by 0 bases and J by 4 bases, with 13 bases between them. As DNA, the CDR3 is TGTGCCTGGAGTGTAGGGGTATCCGAGGGAAACACCATATATTTT. Its translation: CAWSVGVSEGNTIYF. Variable domain in full (rest from reference TRBV30 and TRBJ1-3): SQTIHQWPATLVQPVGSPLSLECTVEGTSNPNLYWYRQAAGRGLQLLFYSVGIGQISSEVPQNLSASRPQDRQFILSSKKLLLSDSGFYLCAWSVGVSEGNTIYFGEGSWLTVV.

The chain carries TRBV18 and TRBJ1-5, with D possibly matching TRBD1 (6 bases). V lost 5 bases, J lost 5 bases, and 19 bases lay in between. CDR1 is KGHSH, CDR2 LQKENI, per germline. The CDR3 contains 16 residues. CDR3 region: CASSTTGTRADQPQHF. DNA for the CDR3: TGTGCCAGCTCAACAACCGGGACACGGGCGGATCAGCCCCAGCATTTT.

J is TRBJ2-7 and V is TRBV5-1, with 9 bases fitting TRBD1. V shed 4 bases, J shed 6 bases, and the junction held 11 bases outside the gene matches. CDR3 length: 15 residues. Germline loops: CDR1 SGHRS, CDR2 YFSETQ. The CDR3 DNA reads as TGCGCCAGCAGCGTGGCCGGGACAGGGACTTCCGAGCAGTACTTC. This codes for CASSVAGTGTSEQYF.

The chain links TRBV7-8 to TRBJ1-1; 7 bases match TRBD1. The junction had 10 bases not matched to a gene; V was cut back by 5 bases and J by 4 bases. This CDR3 has 15 amino acids. The V gene's germline CDR1 is SGHVS and CDR2 FQNEAQ. The CDR3 DNA reads as TGTGCCAGCAGCACCGACGGGGCAGGGGGCACTGAAGCTTTCTTT. Translation gives CASSTDGAGGTEAFF.